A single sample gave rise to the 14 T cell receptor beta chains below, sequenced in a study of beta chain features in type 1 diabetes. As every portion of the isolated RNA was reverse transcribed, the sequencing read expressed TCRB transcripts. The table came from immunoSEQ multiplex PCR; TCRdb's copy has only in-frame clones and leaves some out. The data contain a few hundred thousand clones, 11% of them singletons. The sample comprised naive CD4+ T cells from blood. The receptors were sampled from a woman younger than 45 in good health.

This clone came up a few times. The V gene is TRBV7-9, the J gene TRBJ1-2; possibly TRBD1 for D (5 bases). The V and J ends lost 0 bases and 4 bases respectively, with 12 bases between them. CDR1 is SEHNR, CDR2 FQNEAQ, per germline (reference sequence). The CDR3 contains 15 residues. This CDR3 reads CASSLARAESYGYTF. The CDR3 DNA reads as TGTGCCAGCAGCTTAGCCAGGGCGGAGTCCTATGGCTACACCTTC.

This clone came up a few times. Written as DNA, the CDR3 is TGTGCCAGCCGAACTCTGGACAGGGGTGGTCAGCCCCAGCATTTT. Translated: CASRTLDRGGQPQHF. The chain links TRBV28 to TRBJ1-5; 9 positions agree with TRBD1. CDR3 length: 15 residues. Germline V lookup: CDR1 MDHEN, CDR2 SYDVKM. Trimming at V came to 8 bases and at J to 6 bases, leaving 11 bases not matched to a gene.

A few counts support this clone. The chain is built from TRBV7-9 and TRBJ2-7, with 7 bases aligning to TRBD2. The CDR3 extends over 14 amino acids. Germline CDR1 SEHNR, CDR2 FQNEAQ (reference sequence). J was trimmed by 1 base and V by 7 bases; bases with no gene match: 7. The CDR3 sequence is CASTYAGESYEQYF. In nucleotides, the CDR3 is TGTGCCAGCACCTATGCGGGGGAATCCTACGAGCAGTACTTC. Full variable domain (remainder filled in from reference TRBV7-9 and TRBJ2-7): DTGVSQNPRHKITKRGQNVTFRCDPISEHNRLYWYRQTLGQGPEFLTYFQNEAQLEKSRLLSDRFSAERPKGSFSTLEIQRTEQGDSAMYLCASTYAGESYEQYFGPGTRLTVT.

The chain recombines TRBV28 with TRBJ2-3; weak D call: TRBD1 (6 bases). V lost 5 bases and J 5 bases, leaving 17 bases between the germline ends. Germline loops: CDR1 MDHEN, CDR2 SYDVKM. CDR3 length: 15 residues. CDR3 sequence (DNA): TGTGCCAGCAGTCTTCACAGGGTGGCTAGAGATACGCAGTATTTT. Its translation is CASSLHRVARDTQYF. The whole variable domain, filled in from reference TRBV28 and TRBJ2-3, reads DVKVTQSSRYLVKRTGEKVFLECVQDMDHENMFWYRQDPGLGLRLIYFSYDVKMKEKGDIPEGYSVSREKKERFSLILESASTNQTSMYLCASSLHRVARDTQYFGPGTRLTVL.

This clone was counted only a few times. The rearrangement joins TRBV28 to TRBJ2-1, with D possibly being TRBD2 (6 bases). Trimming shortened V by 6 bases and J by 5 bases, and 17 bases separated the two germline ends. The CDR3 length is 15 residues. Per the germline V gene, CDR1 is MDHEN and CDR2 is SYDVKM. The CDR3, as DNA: TGTGCCAGCAGCACCGTTTTGGGGGGAGACAATGAGCAGTTCTTC. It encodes CASSTVLGGDNEQFF.

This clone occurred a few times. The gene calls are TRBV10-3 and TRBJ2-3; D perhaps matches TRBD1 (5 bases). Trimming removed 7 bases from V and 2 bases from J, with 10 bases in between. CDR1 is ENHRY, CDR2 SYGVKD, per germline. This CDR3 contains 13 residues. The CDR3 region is CAITDRNTDTQYF. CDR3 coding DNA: TGTGCCATCACCGACAGAAACACAGATACGCAGTATTTT.

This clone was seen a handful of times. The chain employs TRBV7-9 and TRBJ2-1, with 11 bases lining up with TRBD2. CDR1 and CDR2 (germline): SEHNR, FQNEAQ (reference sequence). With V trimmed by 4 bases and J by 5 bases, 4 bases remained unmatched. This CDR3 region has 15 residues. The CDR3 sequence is CASSSLAGDHNEQFF. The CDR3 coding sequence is TGTGCCAGCAGCTCACTAGCGGGAGACCACAATGAGCAGTTCTTC.

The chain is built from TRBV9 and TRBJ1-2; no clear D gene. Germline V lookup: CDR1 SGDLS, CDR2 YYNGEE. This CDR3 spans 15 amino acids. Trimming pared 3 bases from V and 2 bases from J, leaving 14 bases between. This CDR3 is CASSEQWSPNYGYTF. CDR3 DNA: TGTGCCAGCAGCGAGCAGTGGAGTCCGAACTATGGCTACACCTTC. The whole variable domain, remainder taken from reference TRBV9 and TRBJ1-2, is DSGVTQTPKHLITATGQRVTLRCSPRSGDLSVYWYQQSLDQGLQFLIQYYNGEERAKGNILERFSAQQFPDLHSELNLSSLELGDSALYFCASSEQWSPNYGYTFGSGTRLTVV.

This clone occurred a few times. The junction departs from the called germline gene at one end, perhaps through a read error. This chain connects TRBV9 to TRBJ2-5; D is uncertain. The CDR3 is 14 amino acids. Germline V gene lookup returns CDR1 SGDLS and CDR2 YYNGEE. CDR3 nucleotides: TGTGCCAACAGCCCCCCCGGGTTGGCGGAGACCCAGTACTTC. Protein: CANSPPGLAETQYF.

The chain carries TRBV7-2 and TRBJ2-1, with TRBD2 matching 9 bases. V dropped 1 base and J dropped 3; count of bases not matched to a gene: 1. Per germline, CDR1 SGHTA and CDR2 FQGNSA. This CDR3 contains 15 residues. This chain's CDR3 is CASSLEREVYNEQFF. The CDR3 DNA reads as TGTGCCAGCAGCTTAGAGCGGGAGGTCTACAATGAGCAGTTCTTC.

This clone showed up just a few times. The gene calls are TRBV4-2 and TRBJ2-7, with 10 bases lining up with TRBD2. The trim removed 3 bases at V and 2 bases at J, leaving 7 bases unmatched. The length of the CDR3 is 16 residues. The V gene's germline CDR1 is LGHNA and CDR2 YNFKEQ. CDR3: CASSHAGTSETYEQYF. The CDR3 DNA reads TGTGCCAGCAGCCATGCCGGGACTAGCGAGACCTACGAGCAGTACTTC.

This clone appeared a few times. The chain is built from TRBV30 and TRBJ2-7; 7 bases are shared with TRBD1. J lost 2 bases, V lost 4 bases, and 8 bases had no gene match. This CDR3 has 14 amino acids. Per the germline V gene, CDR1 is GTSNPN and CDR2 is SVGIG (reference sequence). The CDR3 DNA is TGTGCCTGGACCCCCGACAGGGAAACCTACGAGCAGTACTTC. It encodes CAWTPDRETYEQYF.

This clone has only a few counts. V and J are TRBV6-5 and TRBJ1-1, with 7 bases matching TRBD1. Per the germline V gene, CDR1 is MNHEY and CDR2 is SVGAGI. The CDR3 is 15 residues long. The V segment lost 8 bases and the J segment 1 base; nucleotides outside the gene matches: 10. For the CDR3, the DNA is TGTGCCAGCGGACCGTCGGGACAGCCGAACACTGAAGCTTTCTTT. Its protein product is CASGPSGQPNTEAFF.

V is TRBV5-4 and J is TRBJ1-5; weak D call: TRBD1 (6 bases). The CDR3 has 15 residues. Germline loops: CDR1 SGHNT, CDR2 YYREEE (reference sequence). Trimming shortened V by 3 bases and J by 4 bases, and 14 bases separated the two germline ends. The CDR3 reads CASSSDTGFNQPQHF. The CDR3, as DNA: TGTGCCAGCAGCTCGGACACAGGGTTTAATCAGCCCCAGCATTTT.